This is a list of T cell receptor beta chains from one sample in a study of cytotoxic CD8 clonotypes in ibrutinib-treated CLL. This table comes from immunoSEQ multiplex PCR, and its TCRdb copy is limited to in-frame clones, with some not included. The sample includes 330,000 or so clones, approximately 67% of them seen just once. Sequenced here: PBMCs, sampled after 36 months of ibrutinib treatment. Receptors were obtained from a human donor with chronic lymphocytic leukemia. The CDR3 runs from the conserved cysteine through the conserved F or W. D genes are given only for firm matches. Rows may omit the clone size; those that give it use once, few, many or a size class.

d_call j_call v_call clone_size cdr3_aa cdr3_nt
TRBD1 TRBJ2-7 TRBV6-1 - CASSEGGTGAYEQYF TGTGCCAGCAGCGAGGGGGGGACAGGGGCCTACGAGCAGTACTTC
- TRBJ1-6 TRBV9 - CASSDRSSYNSPLHF TGTGCCAGCAGCGACAGGTCCTCCTATAATTCACCCCTCCACTTT
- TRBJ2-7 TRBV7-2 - CASSLSGPHSYEQYF TGTGCCAGCAGCTTATCGGGGCCCCATTCCTACGAGCAGTACTTC
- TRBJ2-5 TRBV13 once CASSTRGTQETQYF TGTGCCAGCAGCACGAGGGGGACCCAAGAGACCCAGTACTTC
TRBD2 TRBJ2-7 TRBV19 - CASIPSGGSLREQYF TGTGCCAGTATCCCCTCGGGAGGGAGCTTACGGGAGCAGTACTTC
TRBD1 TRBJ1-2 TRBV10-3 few CAISPGQQVGYTF TGTGCCATCAGTCCGGGACAGCAGGTTGGCTACACCTTC
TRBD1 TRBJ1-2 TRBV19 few CASSGQGIYGYTF TGTGCCAGTAGTGGACAGGGTATCTATGGCTACACCTTC
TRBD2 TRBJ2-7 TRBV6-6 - CASSRGGSSYEQYF TGTGCCAGCAGCCGGGGAGGGAGCTCCTACGAGCAGTACTTC
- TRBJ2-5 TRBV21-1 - CASSKRRAGGEETQYF TGTGCCAGCAGCAAAAGGAGGGCTGGAGGAGAAGAGACCCAGTACTTC
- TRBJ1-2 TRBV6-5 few CASSPLLSYGYTF TGTGCCAGCAGTCCCCTGTTGTCGTATGGCTACACCTTC
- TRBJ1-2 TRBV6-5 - CASSYRQGRGYTF TGTGCCAGCAGTTACCGCCAGGGTAGAGGCTACACCTTC
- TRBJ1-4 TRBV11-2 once CASSLGQKTTNEKLFF TGTGCCAGCAGCTTAGGACAGAAAACAACTAATGAAAAACTGTTTTTT
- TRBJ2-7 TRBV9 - CASSSRTSFGEQYF TGTGCCAGCAGCTCCCGGACTTCTTTCGGCGAGCAGTACTTC
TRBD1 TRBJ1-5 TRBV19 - CASSTGGQIGHQPQHF TGTGCCAGTAGTACGGGGGGACAGATAGGTCATCAGCCCCAGCATTTT
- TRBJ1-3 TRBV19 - CASSIPIFSGNTIYF TGTGCCAGTAGTATCCCAATTTTCTCTGGAAACACCATATATTTT
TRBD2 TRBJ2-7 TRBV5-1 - CASSGYAGGPGEQYF TGCGCCAGCAGCGGATATGCGGGAGGGCCTGGGGAGCAGTACTTC
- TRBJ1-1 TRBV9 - CASSVHQGAEAFF TGTGCCAGCAGCGTACACCAGGGCGCTGAAGCTTTCTTT
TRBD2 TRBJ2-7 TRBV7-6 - CASSQGPSGSVREGEQYF TGTGCCAGCAGCCAAGGTCCTAGCGGGAGTGTCAGGGAAGGGGAGCAGTACTTC
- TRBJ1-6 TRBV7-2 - CASSLRGGSYNSPLHF TGTGCCAGCAGCTTGCGGGGGGGATCCTATAATTCACCCCTCCACTTT
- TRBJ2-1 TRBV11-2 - CASSLGGSAAYNEQFF TGTGCCAGCAGCTTAGGGGGGTCAGCGGCCTACAATGAGCAGTTCTTC
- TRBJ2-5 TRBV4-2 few CASSQAVRGETQYF TGTGCCAGCAGCCAAGCCGTTCGGGGGGAGACCCAGTACTTC
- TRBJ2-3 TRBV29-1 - CSVGAVRGADTQYF TGCAGCGTGGGGGCCGTTCGGGGCGCAGATACGCAGTATTTT
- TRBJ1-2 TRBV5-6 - CASSLLPSLDNYGYTF TGTGCCAGCAGCCTACTACCGAGCTTGGATAACTATGGCTACACCTTC
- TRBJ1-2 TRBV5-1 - CASSWSSIGLRDPHPRSPNYGYTF TGCGCCAGCAGCTGGTCCTCCATAGGTCTCCGTGATCCCCATCCACGATCCCCTAACTATGGCTACACCTTC
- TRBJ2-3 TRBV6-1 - CASTRTTLTDTQYF TGTGCCAGCACCCGCACAACCCTCACAGATACGCAGTATTTT
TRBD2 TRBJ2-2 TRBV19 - CASAAGGGQVVTGELFF TGTGCCAGTGCAGCGGGGGGTGGGCAGGTGGTCACCGGGGAGCTGTTTTTT
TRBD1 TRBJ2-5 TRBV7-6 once CASSVEDRTNSQETQYF TGTGCCAGCAGCGTGGAGGACAGGACAAATTCCCAAGAGACCCAGTACTTC
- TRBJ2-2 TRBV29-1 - CSVRVTGELFF TGCAGCGTTAGGGTGACCGGGGAGCTGTTTTTT
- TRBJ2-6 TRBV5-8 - CASRERTKYSSGANVLTF TGTGCCAGCAGGGAAAGGACAAAGTACAGCTCTGGGGCCAACGTCCTGACTTTC
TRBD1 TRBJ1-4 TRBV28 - CASSPPGQGAVHEKLFF TGTGCCAGCAGTCCCCCGGGACAGGGGGCGGTTCACGAAAAACTGTTTTTT
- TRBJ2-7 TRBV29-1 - CSVRRRDSYEQYF TGCAGCGTCAGGAGAAGGGACTCCTACGAGCAGTACTTC
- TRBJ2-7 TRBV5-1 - CASPRRYEQYF TGCGCCAGCCCGAGGAGGTACGAGCAGTACTTC
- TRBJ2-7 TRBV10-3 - CATSGAYEQYF TGTGCCACCTCTGGGGCCTACGAGCAGTACTTC
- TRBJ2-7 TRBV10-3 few CAISEPGRQGSYEQYF TGTGCCATCAGTGAGCCCGGGCGGCAGGGGAGCTACGAGCAGTACTTC
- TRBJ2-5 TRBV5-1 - CASRGRAGSPETQYF TGCGCCAGCAGGGGCAGGGCGGGGTCCCCAGAGACCCAGTACTTC
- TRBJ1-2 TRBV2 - CASSEDRVPLNYGYTF TGTGCCAGCAGTGAAGACAGGGTCCCACTTAACTATGGCTACACCTTC
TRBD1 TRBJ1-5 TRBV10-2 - CASSDRSGTGGSQPQHF TGCGCCAGCAGTGACCGCTCAGGGACAGGGGGAAGTCAGCCCCAGCATTTT
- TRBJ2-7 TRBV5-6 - CASRQISGTYEQYF TGTGCCAGCAGACAAATAAGCGGCACCTACGAGCAGTACTTC
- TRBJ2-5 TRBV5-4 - CASSLLQQETQYF TGTGCCAGCAGCTTGCTACAACAAGAGACCCAGTACTTC
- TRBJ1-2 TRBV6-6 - CASSYTPTVRGGYTF TGTGCCAGCAGTTACACGCCGACTGTAAGGGGTGGCTACACCTTC
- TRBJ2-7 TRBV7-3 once CASITVRGGTLSHEQYF TGTGCCAGCATCACCGTCCGTGGGGGGACATTGTCTCACGAGCAGTACTTC
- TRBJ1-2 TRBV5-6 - CASSLDRVFGYTF TGTGCCAGCAGCTTGGACAGGGTCTTTGGCTACACCTTC
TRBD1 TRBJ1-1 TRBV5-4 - CASSRGQGDTEAFF TGTGCCAGCAGCCGAGGACAGGGAGACACTGAAGCTTTCTTT
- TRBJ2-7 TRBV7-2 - CASSTARGYEQYF TGTGCCAGCAGCACGGCCCGGGGCTACGAGCAGTACTTC
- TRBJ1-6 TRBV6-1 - CASSDGWGSVSPLHF TGTGCCAGCAGTGACGGGTGGGGGAGCGTCTCACCCCTCCACTTT